This T cell receptor (beta chain) was captured by sequencing in a study of blood T cell repertoires in COVID-19. Whole-study context: From the United States, Italy and Spain came samples of acute and convalescent COVID-19. T cells, B-cell-depleted T cells, or PBMCs supplied cDNA or gDNA.

Methods used by the authors: Using reference gene primer amplification, nucleated cell counts were estimated. The table came from immunoSEQ multiplex PCR; TCRdb's copy has only in-frame clones and leaves some out. The V and J calls and clone size are taken from that table; D and trimming were inferred from the DNA. The sample has fewer than 300,000 clones, 65% to 90% seen once. CDR1 MDHEN and CDR2 SYDVKM come from the germline V gene. This CDR3 region has 17 residues. V was pared by 3 bases and J by 2 bases, with 11 bases of the junction left unmatched. This sequence joins TRBV28 and TRBJ1-2; 8 bases agree with TRBD1. What was sequenced was peripheral blood. The origin of this receptor is a man aged 50-59 years with active or convalescent COVID-19. The DNA of the CDR3 is TGTGCCAGCAGTTTCCCTATCCGAAGACAGGGGAACTATGGCTACACCTTC. Amino acid sequence: CASSFPIRRQGNYGYTF.